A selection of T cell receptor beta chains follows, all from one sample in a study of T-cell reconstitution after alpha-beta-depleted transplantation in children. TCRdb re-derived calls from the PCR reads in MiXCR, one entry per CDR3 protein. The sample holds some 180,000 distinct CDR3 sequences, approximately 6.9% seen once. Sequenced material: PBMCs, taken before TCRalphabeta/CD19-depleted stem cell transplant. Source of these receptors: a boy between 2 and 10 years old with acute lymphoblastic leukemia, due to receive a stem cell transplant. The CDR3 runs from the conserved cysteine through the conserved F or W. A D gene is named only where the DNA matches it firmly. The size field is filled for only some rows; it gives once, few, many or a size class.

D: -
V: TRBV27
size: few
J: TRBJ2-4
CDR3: CASSTGPKNIQYF
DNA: TGTGCCAGCAGTACCGGTCCCAAAAACATTCAGTACTTC

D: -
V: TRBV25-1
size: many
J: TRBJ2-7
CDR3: CASSDISPAEQYF
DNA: TGTGCCAGCAGTGACATCTCCCCGGCCGAGCAGTACTTC

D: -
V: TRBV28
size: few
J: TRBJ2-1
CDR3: CANSDGSLRAEQFF
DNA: TGTGCCAACTCTGACGGGAGTCTTAGGGCTGAGCAGTTCTTC

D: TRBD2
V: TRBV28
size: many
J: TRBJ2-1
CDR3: CASSTSGPYNEQFF
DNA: TGTGCCAGCAGTACTAGCGGTCCCTACAATGAGCAGTTCTTC

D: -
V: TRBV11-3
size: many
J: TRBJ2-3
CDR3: CASSLGVSVPLSTDTQYF
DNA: TGTGCCAGCAGCTTAGGTGTATCTGTGCCCCTAAGCACAGATACGCAGTATTTT

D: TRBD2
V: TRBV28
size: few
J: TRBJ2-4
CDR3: CASSLGLAEKQAKNIQYF
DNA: TGTGCCAGCAGTTTAGGGCTAGCGGAGAAACAAGCCAAAAACATTCAGTACTTC

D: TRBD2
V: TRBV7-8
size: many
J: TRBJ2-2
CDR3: CASSPLRGSVTGELFF
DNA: TGTGCCAGCAGCCCCCTACGCGGGAGCGTCACCGGGGAGCTGTTTTTT

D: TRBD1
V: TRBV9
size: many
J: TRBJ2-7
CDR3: CASSVAGTGWREQYF
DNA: TGTGCCAGCAGCGTAGCTGGGACAGGGTGGAGGGAGCAGTACTTC

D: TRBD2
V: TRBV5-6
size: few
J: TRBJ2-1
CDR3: CASSLEVAGSSYNEQFF
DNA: TGTGCCAGCAGCTTGGAGGTAGCGGGAAGCTCCTACAATGAGCAGTTCTTC

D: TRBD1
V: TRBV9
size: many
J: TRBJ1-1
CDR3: CASSASTGAGGNTEAFF
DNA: TGTGCCAGCAGCGCCAGCACAGGGGCTGGTGGTAACACTGAAGCTTTCTTT

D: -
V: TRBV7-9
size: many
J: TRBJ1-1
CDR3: CASSTDRTNMNTEAFF
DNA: TGTGCCAGCAGCACCGATAGGACAAACATGAACACTGAAGCTTTCTTT

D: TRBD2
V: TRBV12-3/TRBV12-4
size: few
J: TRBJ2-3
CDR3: CASSSRLAGDLTDTQYF
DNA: TGTGCCAGCAGTTCACGACTAGCGGGGGACCTCACAGATACGCAGTATTTT

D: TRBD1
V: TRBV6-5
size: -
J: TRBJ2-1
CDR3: CASSYSAGGDEQFF
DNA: TGTGCCAGCAGTTACTCTGCAGGGGGCGATGAGCAGTTCTTC

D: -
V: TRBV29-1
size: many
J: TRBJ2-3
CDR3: CSVGLQGPRTDTQYF
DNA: TGCAGCGTTGGGCTCCAGGGGCCTCGCACAGATACGCAGTATTTT

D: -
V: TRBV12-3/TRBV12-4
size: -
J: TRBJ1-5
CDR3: CASSPRVGQPQHF
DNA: TGTGCCAGCAGCCCCAGGGTCGGTCAGCCCCAGCATTTT

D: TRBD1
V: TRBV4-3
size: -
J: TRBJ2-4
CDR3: CASSPLGTGKNIQYF
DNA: TGCGCCAGCAGCCCCCTGGGGACAGGGAAAAACATTCAGTACTTC

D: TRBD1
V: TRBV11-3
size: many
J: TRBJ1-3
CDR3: CASSPGQGPGNTIYF
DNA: TGTGCCAGCAGCCCGGGACAGGGTCCTGGAAACACCATATATTTT

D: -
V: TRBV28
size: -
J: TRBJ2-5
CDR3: CASSIVSLPIQETQYF
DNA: TGTGCCAGCAGTATAGTCTCCCTCCCCATCCAAGAGACCCAGTACTTC

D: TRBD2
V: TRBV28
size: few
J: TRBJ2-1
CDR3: CASSLVAGLAGGGSYNEQFF
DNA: TGTGCCAGCAGTTTAGTGGCCGGACTAGCGGGAGGGGGGTCCTACAATGAGCAGTTCTTC

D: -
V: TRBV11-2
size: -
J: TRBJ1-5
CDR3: CASSLGRNQYSNQPQHF
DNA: TGTGCCAGCAGCTTAGGTCGAAATCAATATAGCAATCAGCCCCAGCATTTT

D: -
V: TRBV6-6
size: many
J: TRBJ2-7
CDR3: CASGFYEQYF
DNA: TGTGCCAGCGGTTTCTACGAGCAGTACTTC

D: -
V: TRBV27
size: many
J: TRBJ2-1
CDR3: CASSFGPQGLVNEQFF
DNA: TGTGCCAGCAGTTTCGGTCCACAGGGTTTGGTCAATGAGCAGTTCTTC

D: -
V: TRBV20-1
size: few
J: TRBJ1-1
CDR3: CSARAAEMNTEAFF
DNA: TGCAGTGCTAGAGCCGCAGAGATGAACACTGAAGCTTTCTTT

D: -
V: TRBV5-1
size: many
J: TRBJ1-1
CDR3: CASSPDSSNTEAFF
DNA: TGCGCCAGCAGCCCAGACAGCTCCAACACTGAAGCTTTCTTT

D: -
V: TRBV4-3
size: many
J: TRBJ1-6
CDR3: CASSQAEDSPLHF
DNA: TGCGCCAGCAGCCAGGCGGAAGACTCACCCCTCCACTTT

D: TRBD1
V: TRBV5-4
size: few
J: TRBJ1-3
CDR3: CASSVEPGQGSGNTIYF
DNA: TGTGCCAGCAGCGTAGAACCGGGACAGGGTTCTGGAAACACCATATATTTT

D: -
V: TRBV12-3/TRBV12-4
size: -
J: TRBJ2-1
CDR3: CASSLYSGGGSYNEQFF
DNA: TGTGCCAGCAGCCTCTACTCCGGGGGTGGATCCTACAATGAGCAGTTCTTC